The T cell receptor beta chain described here comes from a study of T cell responses to AZD1222 COVID-19 vaccine. Turning to the study itself: Timing groups of about 4 and about 12 weeks for second doses were pooled.

Turning to this clone: The antigen is unknown.

TCRdb's copy holds only in-frame clones and misses some; the assay was immunoSEQ multiplex PCR. This sample has some 130,000 clones, with over 85% found just once. Study-level findings and limits: Baseline antibody screening turned up just a handful of seropositive AZD1222 recipients. Regions 160-218 and 743-854 held dominance among vaccine-associated CD4 TCRs, which spanned spike. Nearly half of spike-specific TCRs reportedly target variant regions that are unmutated in the B.1.351 and B.1.1.7 variants.

Losses at the gene ends were 4 bases for V and 4 bases for J; bases not matched to a gene: 6. Germline CDR1 and CDR2: SGHTA and FQGNSA. The CDR3 contains 14 residues. The clonotype originates from an adult in good health. The genes are TRBV7-2 and TRBJ1-1; 7 bases match TRBD1. The source material was peripheral blood, sampled on day 0 of AZD1222 vaccination. The CDR3 reads CASSSGTVSTEAFF. The CDR3 nucleotides read TGTGCCAGCAGCTCCGGGACAGTCTCCACTGAAGCTTTCTTT.